The 17 T cell receptor beta chains presented below share a single source sample, sequenced in a study of identical twins. TCRdb called the 5' RACE reads again in MiXCR, with one record for every CDR3 protein. The data contain 540,000 or so distinct CDR3 sequences, approximately 20% of them singletons. A further study also used this sample, focusing on yellow fever vaccine responses in identical twins.

Material for sequencing was CD4+ T cells sorted from blood. The source of these receptors is a woman aged 18-35 years in good health.

The genes are TRBV28 and TRBJ2-6, with TRBD1 matching 12 bases. Trimming took 7 bases from V and 3 from J; bases not matched to a gene: 7. The CDR3 has 17 residues. Germline V gene lookup returns CDR1 MDHEN and CDR2 SYDVKM. CDR3 bases: TGTGCCAGCATTACGGGACAGGGGGCTGGTGGGGCCAACGTCCTGACTTTC. Residues: CASITGQGAGGANVLTF.

This clonotype was seen only a few times. This chain connects TRBV19 to TRBJ2-1; tentatively, D is TRBD2 (5 bases). V was clipped by 5 bases and J by 0 bases, with 23 bases between them. Germline loops: CDR1 LNHDA, CDR2 SQIVND (reference sequence). The CDR3 is 19 residues long. The CDR3: CASSEVIQPQRSSYNEQFF. CDR3 DNA: TGTGCCAGTAGTGAGGTTATTCAGCCGCAGCGGAGCTCCTACAATGAGCAGTTCTTC.

In this sample, this clonotype turned up a few times. The chain employs TRBV20-1 and TRBJ2-3; D possibly corresponds to TRBD2 (5 bases). The ends were cut back, 0 bases at V and 3 bases at J, with 10 bases in the middle. Germline V CDR1 and CDR2: DFQATT, SNEGSKA (reference sequence). The CDR3 loop spans 14 amino acids. The CDR3: CSARDPGNTDTQYF. As DNA, the CDR3 is TGCAGTGCTAGAGATCCGGGGAATACAGATACGCAGTATTTT.

J is TRBJ1-4 and V is TRBV3-1; D not resolved. V was clipped by 2 bases and J by 3 bases, with 13 bases between them. The CDR3 contains 16 residues. CDR1 and CDR2 from the germline V gene are LGHDT and YNNKEL (reference sequence). CDR3 amino acids: CASSQRSGSANEKLFF. CDR3 coding DNA: TGTGCCAGCAGCCAACGATCGGGCTCGGCTAATGAAAAACTGTTTTTT.

This clonotype occurred a few times. V usage is TRBV6-4 and J usage is TRBJ2-1; no definite D call. CDR1 is MRHNA, CDR2 SNTAGT, per germline. CDR3 size: 14 residues. Trimming took 6 bases from V and 1 from J, leaving 10 bases between them. CDR3 region: CASSPQDSYNEQFF. Written as DNA, the CDR3 is TGTGCCAGCAGCCCCCAGGATTCCTACAATGAGCAGTTCTTC.

The rearrangement uses TRBV10-3 and TRBJ1-2, with D unresolved. This CDR3 has 14 amino acids. Germline V gene lookup returns CDR1 ENHRY and CDR2 SYGVKD. With 7 bases removed from V and 0 bases from J, the gap between germline ends came to 12 bases. The CDR3 coding sequence is TGTGCCATCACCCAGACGGTGGCTAACTATGGCTACACCTTC. Amino acids: CAITQTVANYGYTF.

This sequence joins TRBV20-1 and TRBJ2-3; 9 bases line up with TRBD1. Germline CDR1 reads DFQATT; CDR2 reads SNEGSKA (reference sequence). V trimming: 1 base; J trimming: 8 bases; junction bases outside the gene matches: 7. CDR3 length equals 14 residues. The CDR3 here is CSARVPGQGTTQYF. CDR3 coding DNA: TGCAGTGCTAGAGTACCGGGACAGGGTACTACGCAGTATTTT.

The rearrangement links TRBV21-1 to TRBJ2-1; the table's D call, TRBD1, was not checked against the DNA. TRBV21-1 is a pseudogene. The CDR3 has 14 amino acids. The CDR3 bases are TGTGCCAGCAGCAATCCCGGGGCCTACAATGAGCAGTTCTTC. Amino acid sequence: CASSNPGAYNEQFF.

CDR3 sequence reads: CASRVGIEAFF. As DNA, the CDR3 is TGTGCCAGCAGAGTGGGAATAGAAGCTTTCTTT. The genes are TRBV6-5 and TRBJ1-1; D is undetermined. Deletions cut 6 bases from V and 8 bases from J, with 10 bases between. CDR1 is MNHEY, CDR2 SVGAGI, per germline. There are 11 residues in the CDR3.

This clonotype was counted between two and nine times. V is TRBV12-5 and J is TRBJ1-1, with D possibly matching TRBD1 (5 bases). The V end was cut by 0 bases, the J end by 3 bases, with 11 bases between. Germline V lookup: CDR1 LGHNT, CDR2 FRNRAP. The CDR3 is 15 amino acids. The CDR3 sequence is CASGLVLGGYTEAFF. CDR3 DNA: TGTGCTAGTGGTTTGGTACTGGGGGGGTACACTGAAGCTTTCTTT.

A few counts support this clonotype. The chain recombines TRBV20-1 with TRBJ2-1; D not certain. CDR1 is DFQATT and CDR2 is SNEGSKA in the germline V gene (reference sequence). The CDR3 covers 15 residues. Trimming cost V 0 bases and J 7 bases, with 16 bases left between them. CDR3 bases: TGCAGTGCTAGAGATGTCCAGCTTACTACGAATGAGCAGTTCTTC. Its protein product is CSARDVQLTTNEQFF.

The V call is TRBV3-1, the J call TRBJ1-1; no clear D. CDR1 and CDR2 from the germline V gene are LGHDT and YNNKEL (reference sequence). The CDR3 sequence is 17 residues long. The V end was cut by 4 bases, the J end by 0 bases, with 18 bases between. The CDR3, as DNA: TGTGCCAGCAGCCTTGTGGTGGCAGCAAAAATGAACACTGAAGCTTTCTTT. The encoded protein is CASSLVVAAKMNTEAFF. The whole variable domain, filled in from reference TRBV3-1 and TRBJ1-1, reads DTAVSQTPKYLVTQMGNDKSIKCEQNLGHDTMYWYKQDSKKFLKIMFSYNNKELIINETVPNRFSPKSPDKAHLNLHINSLELGDSAVYFCASSLVVAAKMNTEAFFGQGTRLTVV.

The chain joins TRBV9 to TRBJ2-1; possibly TRBD1 or TRBD2 for D (5 bases each). The CDR3 consists of 14 residues. The V gene's germline CDR1 is SGDLS and CDR2 YYNGEE. V lost 2 bases and J 14 bases, leaving 20 bases between the germline ends. The CDR3 DNA follows: TGTGCCAGCAGCGTGGGGGTAAGTTCCTACAATGAGTTCTTC. Its translation is CASSVGVSSYNEFF.

The chain recombines TRBV20-1 with TRBJ2-3; D ambiguous. Per the germline V gene, CDR1 is DFQATT and CDR2 is SNEGSKA (reference sequence). The CDR3 is 12 residues long. V was shortened by 3 bases and J by 7 bases, with 11 bases between the two germline ends. This CDR3 is CSASFDQYTQYF. The DNA for the CDR3 is TGCAGTGCTAGTTTCGACCAATATACGCAGTATTTT.

The V gene is TRBV6-5, the J gene TRBJ1-1; TRBD1 agrees at 10 bases. This CDR3 comprises 15 residues. Germline V lookup: CDR1 MNHEY, CDR2 SVGAGI. J lost 2 bases, V lost 4 bases, and 4 bases had no gene match. In DNA form, the CDR3 reads TGTGCCAGCAGTTGGGGGACAGGGGTCAACACTGAAGCTTTCTTT. It is translated as CASSWGTGVNTEAFF.

This clonotype was detected ten times or more. The rearrangement joins TRBV27 to TRBJ2-1, with D perhaps being TRBD1 or TRBD2 (5 bases each). Between the trimmed V and J ends, which lost 5 bases and 0 bases, there was a span of 8 bases. The germline V gene has CDR1 MNHEY and CDR2 SMNVEV (reference sequence). This CDR3 spans 14 amino acids. CDR3 DNA sequence: TGTGCCAGCAGTCCAGGGAGCTCCTACAATGAGCAGTTCTTC. Its protein is CASSPGSSYNEQFF.

The CDR3 sequence is CSVSDREKYNEQFF. DNA of the CDR3: TGCAGTGTTTCGGACAGGGAAAAATACAATGAGCAGTTCTTC. V is TRBV20-1 and J is TRBJ2-1, with 8 bases lining up with TRBD1. There are 14 residues in the CDR3. Germline CDR1 reads DFQATT; CDR2 reads SNEGSKA (reference sequence). The V and J ends lost 7 bases and 4 bases, in that order; junction bases with no gene match: 9.